In this sample, the clone carrying this TCR beta chain turned up a few times. This sample stems from a study of blood T cell repertoires in COVID-19. Germline V gene sequence: CDR1 LGHDT, CDR2 YNNKEL (reference sequence). The CDR3 covers 20 residues. J gave up 0 bases and V 3 bases, and 13 bases lay outside the gene matches. Here immunoSEQ multiplex PCR was the method, and the copy in TCRdb shows in-frame clones only, minus some. Of more than 300,000 clones in the sample, approximately 90% were seen once. The sample taken for sequencing was PBMCs or T cells enriched from blood (not recorded which). This clonotype originated in a man aged 25-40 years who had recovered from COVID-19. V usage is TRBV3-1 (or the pseudogene TRBV3-2) and J usage is TRBJ2-1, with TRBD2 identical over 11 bases. The CDR3 nucleotides read TGTGCCAGCAGCCATCTTCCGGGACTAGCGGCTACATTCTCCTACAATGAGCAGTTCTTC. This encodes CASSHLPGLAATFSYNEQFF.